Each of the 26 T cell receptor beta chains below was sequenced from the same sample in a study of T cell responses to AZD1222 COVID-19 vaccine (dated by TCRdb to about 2021). This specimen's time point label, per the study, means: baseline before first vaccination. The meaning of the sample's treatment or condition label: meningococcal conjugate vaccine given as trial control. The library was produced with the immunoSEQ multiplex PCR assay. As stored in TCRdb, this immuneACCESS dataset retains in-frame rearrangements with V and J assigned. A fraction of the clones does not appear; measured against another copy, unresolved V genes explain less than half of the discrepancy, and the remainder lacks a known reason. The sample table contains 120,000 or so clones; only one count was recorded for roughly 89% of them. The top ten hold over 8.5% of the sample. The source material was peripheral blood, sampled on day 0 of MenACWY control vaccination. The receptors stem from an adult in good health.

The chain links TRBV29-1 to TRBJ2-2; tentatively, D is TRBD2 (6 bases). CDR1 is SQVTM, CDR2 ANQGSEA, per germline. V lost 4 bases to trimming and J lost 6 bases, with 24 bases between them. CDR3 length: 17 residues. The CDR3 spells CSVGLAFGGDPPGELFF. In DNA form, the CDR3 reads TGCAGCGTTGGTCTGGCTTTCGGCGGGGACCCTCCCGGGGAGCTGTTTTTT.

The chain employs TRBV7-2 and TRBJ2-7, with 7 nucleotides matching TRBD1. Germline loops: CDR1 SGHTA, CDR2 FQGNSA. V dropped 5 bases and J dropped 0; count of bases not matched to a gene: 7. The CDR3 spans 15 residues. The CDR3 here is CASSPGQESSYEQYF. In DNA form, the CDR3 reads TGTGCCAGCAGCCCCGGACAGGAGAGCTCCTACGAGCAGTACTTC.

The chain recombines TRBV7-9 with TRBJ2-3, with D possibly being TRBD2 (6 bases). Germline CDR1 reads SEHNR; CDR2 reads FQNEAQ (reference sequence). The CDR3 loop spans 15 amino acids. The ends were cut back, 3 bases at V and 3 bases at J, with 13 bases in the middle. CDR3 nucleotide sequence: TGTGCCAGCAGCTTTAGCGGAACCCGGACAGATACGCAGTATTTT. Amino acid sequence: CASSFSGTRTDTQYF.

The CDR3: CASRLTRMDYGYTF. The CDR3, as DNA: TGTGCCAGCAGACTCACGAGGATGGACTATGGCTACACCTTC. V gene TRBV21-1 combines with J gene TRBJ1-2. TRBV21-1 is marked as a pseudogene. CDR3 size: 14 residues.

This clone was observed once. This sequence joins TRBV6-5 and TRBJ2-1; TRBD2 matches 10 bases. Germline trimming cut 5 bases from V and 1 base from J; bases unmatched to any gene: 2. Per germline, CDR1 MNHEY and CDR2 SVGAGI. The CDR3 is made up of 15 amino acids. CDR3 protein: CASSPSGSSYNEQFF. The CDR3 DNA reads TGTGCCAGCAGTCCTAGCGGGAGTTCCTACAATGAGCAGTTCTTC.

The V call is TRBV5-4, the J call TRBJ2-1, with 10 bases aligning to TRBD2. Germline V CDR1 and CDR2: SGHNT, YYREEE (reference sequence). V trimming: 0 bases; J trimming: 7 bases; junction bases outside the gene matches: 4. The CDR3 has 15 residues. In DNA form, the CDR3 reads TGTGCCAGCAGCTTGGATCTAGCGGGAGATAATGAGCAGTTCTTC. Amino acids: CASSLDLAGDNEQFF.

J is TRBJ2-1 and V is TRBV5-1; 8 bases are shared with TRBD1. CDR1 is SGHRS, CDR2 YFSETQ, per germline. This CDR3 comprises 15 residues. The V and J ends lost 6 bases and 1 base, in that order; junction bases with no gene match: 6. CDR3 nucleotides: TGCGCCAGCAAACCAGGACAGGGTTCCTACAATGAGCAGTTCTTC. Amino acids: CASKPGQGSYNEQFF.

This clone appeared a single time. V gene TRBV7-2 combines with J gene TRBJ1-6, with 9 bases aligning to TRBD1. Germline V gene data show CDR1 as SGHTA and CDR2 as FQGNSA. CDR3 size: 15 residues. The ends lost 1 base at V and 7 bases at J; junction bases unmatched: 2. Here the CDR3 DNA reads TGTGCCAGCAGCTTAGGAGGGACAGGGAATTCACCCCTCCACTTT. Translated, it gives CASSLGGTGNSPLHF.

The rearrangement joins TRBV27 to TRBJ1-4; TRBD1 matches 8 bases. Germline V gene lookup returns CDR1 MNHEY and CDR2 SMNVEV (reference sequence). V gave up 4 bases and J gave up 2 bases; unmatched junction bases: 9. This CDR3 spans 17 amino acids. The CDR3 DNA is TGTGCCAGCAGTTCACGGACAGGGAGCGTCACTAATGAAAAACTGTTTTTT. Amino acids: CASSSRTGSVTNEKLFF.

This clone occurred a few times. This chain joins TRBV6-5 and TRBJ1-1; the D gene is possibly TRBD1 (6 bases). CDR1 is MNHEY, CDR2 SVGAGI, per germline. The CDR3 is 13 residues long. The ends were cut back, 7 bases at V and 10 bases at J, with 19 bases in the middle. CDR3 protein: CASNLAKQGAAFF. DNA of the CDR3: TGTGCCAGCAACTTGGCAAAACAGGGCGCAGCTTTCTTT.

The J gene is TRBJ1-6, the V gene TRBV27; tentatively, D is TRBD1 (5 bases). Trimming stripped 6 bases from V and 7 bases from J, with 16 bases between. This CDR3 is built from 15 residues. Per germline, CDR1 MNHEY and CDR2 SMNVEV (reference sequence). The CDR3 DNA sequence: TGTGCCAGCAGCGTGCTTGGGGCCGCCAATTCACCCCTCCACTTT. It specifies CASSVLGAANSPLHF.

The gene calls are TRBV3-1 (or the pseudogene TRBV3-2) and TRBJ2-7, with 9 positions matching TRBD2. The germline gives CDR1 LGHDT, CDR2 YNNKEL (reference sequence). CDR3 length: 14 amino acids. V was clipped by 3 bases and J by 5 bases; unmatched bases: 5. CDR3 region: CASSHWREGHEQYF. The CDR3 DNA follows: TGTGCCAGCAGCCATTGGCGGGAGGGCCACGAGCAGTACTTC.

The chain couples TRBV27 to TRBJ1-1, with D tentatively TRBD1 (5 bases). Trimming left V 3 bases short and J 14 bases short, with 16 bases between. The CDR3 loop spans 12 amino acids. In germline, CDR1 is MNHEY, CDR2 SMNVEV (reference sequence). DNA of the CDR3: TGTGCCAGCAGTTTCGGGCAGGGAGGTTGGTTCTTT. The encoded protein is CASSFGQGGWFF.

V and J are TRBV7-9 and TRBJ2-2; possibly TRBD2 for D (6 bases). CDR1 is SEHNR, CDR2 FQNEAQ, per germline (reference sequence). This CDR3 comprises 14 residues. V was pared by 9 bases and J by 2 bases, with 13 bases between. CDR3 protein: CARTGDQNTGELFF. In nucleotides, the CDR3 is TGTGCCAGAACGGGAGACCAAAACACCGGGGAGCTGTTTTTT.

The chain links TRBV10-3 to TRBJ2-3; 14 bases align to TRBD2. V trimming: 10 bases; J trimming: 5 bases; junction bases outside the gene matches: 8. The CDR3 totals 15 residues. Germline V CDR1 and CDR2: ENHRY, SYGVKD. The CDR3 sequence is CATSGTSGRLDTQYF. CDR3 DNA sequence: TGTGCCACGTCCGGGACTAGCGGGAGATTAGATACGCAGTATTTT.

This clone was seen a single time. This chain joins TRBV12-2 and TRBJ1-5; the table's D call, TRBD1, has no DNA check behind it. TRBV12-2 is tagged as a pseudogene. The CDR3 extends over 21 amino acids. The CDR3 sequence is CASRLATHPGQTPNCNQPQHF. The CDR3 region has the DNA TGTGCAAGTCGCTTAGCGACACACCCGGGACAGACGCCGAATTGCAATCAGCCCCAGCATTTT.

The chain is built from TRBV24-1 and TRBJ1-1, with 7 bases aligning to TRBD1. Germline V gene sequence: CDR1 KGHDR, CDR2 SFDVKD. The CDR3 has 15 amino acids. The junction had 11 bases not matched to a gene; V was cut back by 5 bases and J by 6 bases. The CDR3: CATSGDSKMGAEAFF. In DNA form, the CDR3 reads TGTGCCACCAGTGGGGACAGCAAAATGGGAGCTGAAGCTTTCTTT.

This sequence joins TRBV18 and TRBJ2-7; D gene ambiguous. CDR1 KGHSH and CDR2 LQKENI come from the germline V gene. Trimming stripped 3 bases from V and 0 bases from J, with 12 bases between. The CDR3 covers 15 residues. CDR3 nucleotide sequence: TGTGCCAGCTCACCCGACTCTAGTCTCTCCTACGAGCAGTACTTC. This codes for CASSPDSSLSYEQYF.

With respect to this clone: Other DNA variants within this sample encode the same CDR3. This chain links TRBV6-5 with TRBJ1-6; the D gene is possibly TRBD1 (5 bases). This CDR3 comprises 15 residues. The V gene lost 0 bases and the J gene lost 10 bases, with 13 bases spanning the gap. Germline values: CDR1 MNHEY, CDR2 SVGAGI. The CDR3 is CASSYSAREDSPLHF. The CDR3 nucleotides are TGTGCCAGCAGTTACTCAGCCAGGGAGGACTCACCCCTCCACTTT.

The DNA of the CDR3 is TGTGCCAGCAGAAGATCGACAGCTTACTATGGCTACACCTTC. It codes for CASRRSTAYYGYTF. The rearrangement joins TRBV6-5 to TRBJ1-2; D may be TRBD1 (5 bases). CDR1 MNHEY and CDR2 SVGAGI come from the germline V gene. This CDR3 comprises 14 residues. Trimming took 6 bases from V and 3 from J, leaving 14 bases between them.

This clone occurred once. The chain employs TRBV6-5 and TRBJ1-1; D remains ambiguous. V was pared by 6 bases and J by 0 bases, with 8 bases between. Germline CDR1 and CDR2: MNHEY and SVGAGI. This CDR3 spans 13 amino acids. CDR3 sequence (DNA): TGTGCCAGCAGAACCACAGTGAACACTGAAGCTTTCTTT. Encoded protein: CASRTTVNTEAFF.

This clone was seen only once. This chain connects TRBV30 to TRBJ2-1; TRBD2 matches 9 bases. V shed 8 bases, J shed 3 bases, and the junction held 5 bases outside the gene matches. The CDR3 sequence is 13 residues long. Germline V CDR1 and CDR2: GTSNPN, SVGIG (reference sequence). CDR3 protein: CAGMTSGYNEQFF. The CDR3 region has the DNA TGTGCCGGGATGACTAGCGGCTACAATGAGCAGTTCTTC.

This clone showed up just once. The chain recombines TRBV9 with TRBJ1-1; no clear D gene. Germline V gives CDR1 SGDLS, CDR2 YYNGEE. The CDR3 contains 16 residues. V was shortened by 4 bases and J by 0 bases, with 16 bases between the two germline ends. The CDR3: CASSPGPGQLNTEAFF. In DNA, the CDR3 is TGTGCCAGCAGCCCCGGTCCAGGCCAGTTGAACACTGAAGCTTTCTTT.

This clone was seen more than once but under ten times. The CDR3 DNA is TGCAGCGTTAGGGTGGGGTGGGGTGAGCAGTTCTTC. It codes for CSVRVGWGEQFF. The chain has TRBV29-1 and TRBJ2-1, with D unresolved. There are 12 residues in the CDR3. Trimming stripped 5 bases from V and 9 bases from J, with 14 bases between. CDR1 is SQVTM, CDR2 ANQGSEA, per germline.

The chain is built from TRBV2 and TRBJ2-5, with D possibly being TRBD1 (5 bases). Per the germline V gene, CDR1 is SNHLY and CDR2 is FYNNEI. Trimming shortened V by 3 bases and J by 7 bases, and 12 bases separated the two germline ends. CDR3 length: 13 amino acids. This CDR3 reads CASSELGLRTQYF. The CDR3 DNA sequence: TGTGCCAGCAGTGAGTTGGGGCTCCGGACCCAGTACTTC.

The chain is built from TRBV18 and TRBJ2-3; tentatively, D is TRBD2 (6 bases). The ends were cut back, 8 bases at V and 14 bases at J, with 17 bases in the middle. CDR3 length: 11 amino acids. Germline V CDR1 and CDR2: KGHSH, LQKENI. The CDR3 DNA reads as TGTGCCAGCCCCCCCTGCACTAGCCGGTATTTT. Its translation is CASPPCTSRYF. The complete variable domain, with remaining parts taken from reference TRBV18 and TRBJ2-3, reads NAGVMQNPRHLVRRRGQEARLRCSPMKGHSHVYWYRQLPEEGLKFMVYLQKENIIDESGMPKERFSAEFPKEGPSILRIQQVVRGDSAAYFCASPPCTSRYFGPGTRLTVL.